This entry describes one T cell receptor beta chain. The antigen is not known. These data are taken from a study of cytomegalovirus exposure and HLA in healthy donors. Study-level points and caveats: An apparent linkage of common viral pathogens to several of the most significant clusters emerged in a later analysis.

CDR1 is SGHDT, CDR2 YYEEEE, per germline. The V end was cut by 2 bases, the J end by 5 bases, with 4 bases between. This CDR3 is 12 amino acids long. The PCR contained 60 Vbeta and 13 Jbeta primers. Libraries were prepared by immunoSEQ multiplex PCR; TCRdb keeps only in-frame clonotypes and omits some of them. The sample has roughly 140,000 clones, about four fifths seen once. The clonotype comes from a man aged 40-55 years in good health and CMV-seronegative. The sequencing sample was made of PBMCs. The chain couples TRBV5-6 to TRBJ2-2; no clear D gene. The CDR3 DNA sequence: TGTGCCAGCAGCTTCCAAACCGGGGAGCTGTTTTTT. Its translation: CASSFQTGELFF.